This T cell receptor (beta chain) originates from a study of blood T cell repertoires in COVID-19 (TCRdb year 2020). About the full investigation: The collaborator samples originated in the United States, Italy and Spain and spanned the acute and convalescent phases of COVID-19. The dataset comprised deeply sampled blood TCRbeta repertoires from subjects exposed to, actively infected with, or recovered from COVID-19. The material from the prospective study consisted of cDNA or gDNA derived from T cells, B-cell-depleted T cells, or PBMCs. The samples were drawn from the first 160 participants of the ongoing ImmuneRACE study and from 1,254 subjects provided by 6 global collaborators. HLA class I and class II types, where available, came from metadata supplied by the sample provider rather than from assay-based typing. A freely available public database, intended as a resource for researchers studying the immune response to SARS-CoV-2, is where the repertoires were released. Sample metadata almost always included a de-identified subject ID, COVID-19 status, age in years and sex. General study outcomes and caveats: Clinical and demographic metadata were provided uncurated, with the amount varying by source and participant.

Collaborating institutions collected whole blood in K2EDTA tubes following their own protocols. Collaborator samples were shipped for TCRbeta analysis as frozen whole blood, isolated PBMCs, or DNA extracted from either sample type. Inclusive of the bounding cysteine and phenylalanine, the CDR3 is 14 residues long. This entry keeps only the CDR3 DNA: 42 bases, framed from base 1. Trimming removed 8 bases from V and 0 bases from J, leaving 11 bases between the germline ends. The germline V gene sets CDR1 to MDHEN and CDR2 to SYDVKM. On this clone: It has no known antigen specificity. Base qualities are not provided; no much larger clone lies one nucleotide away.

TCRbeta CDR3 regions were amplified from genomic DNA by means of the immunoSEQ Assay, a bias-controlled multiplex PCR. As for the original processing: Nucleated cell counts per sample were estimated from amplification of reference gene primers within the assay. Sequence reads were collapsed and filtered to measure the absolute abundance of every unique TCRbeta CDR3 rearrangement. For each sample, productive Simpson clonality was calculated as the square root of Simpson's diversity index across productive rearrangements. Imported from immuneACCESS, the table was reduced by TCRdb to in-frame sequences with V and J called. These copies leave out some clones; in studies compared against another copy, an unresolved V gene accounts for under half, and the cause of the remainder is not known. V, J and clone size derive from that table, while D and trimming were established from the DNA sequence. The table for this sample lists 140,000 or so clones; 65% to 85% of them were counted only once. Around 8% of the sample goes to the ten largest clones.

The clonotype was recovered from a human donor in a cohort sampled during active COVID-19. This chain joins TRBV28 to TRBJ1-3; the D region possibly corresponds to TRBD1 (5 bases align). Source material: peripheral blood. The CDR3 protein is CASGAGYSGNTIYF. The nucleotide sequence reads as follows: TGTGCCAGCGGGGCAGGTTACTCTGGAAACACCATATATTTT.